A selection of T cell receptor beta chains follows, all from one sample in a study of breast tumors, draining lymph nodes, adjacent tissues. TCRdb reanalysed the multiplex PCR reads using MiXCR and keeps one entry per CDR3 protein. This repertoire shows around 250,000 distinct CDR3 sequences, approximately 36% found once; its top ten account for approximately 3.3%. The specimen sequenced was axillary lymph node tissue. The receptors derive from a female donor with breast cancer. Some clones in this sample may be carry-over from other donors' samples. Both conserved end residues are part of each CDR3.

TRBJ1-2,TRBV7-9,CASSLAGQGATDGYTF
TRBJ1-2,TRBV7-2,CASSLVGPWTF
TRBJ2-1,TRBV13,CASPSGGGVEQFF
TRBJ1-1,TRBV20-1,CSARGRDRGYTEAFF
TRBJ2-1,TRBV6-2/TRBV6-3,CASRELQGYNEQFF
TRBJ2-2,TRBV7-6,CASSLGLWELFF
TRBJ2-5,TRBV20-1,CSAIKPGLAGETQYF
TRBJ2-1,TRBV4-3,CASSRDRGRSNEQFF
TRBJ2-2,TRBV7-3,CASSWRANTGELFF
TRBJ2-3,TRBV5-1,CASSLPGRASTDTQYF
TRBJ2-3,TRBV19,CASIQRNTDTQYF
TRBJ2-3,TRBV10-3,CAIRGGTQGRTDTQYF
TRBJ2-1,TRBV5-6,CASSLWDLGYNEQFF
TRBJ1-1,TRBV7-2,CASSFSPGGNTEAFF
TRBJ1-3,TRBV5-1,CASSPGVISSGNTIYF
TRBJ1-2,TRBV11-2,CASSQENYAYTF
TRBJ2-2,TRBV15,CATSRSDRGLTGELFF
TRBJ1-6,TRBV7-9,CASSFGLGTVDSPLHF
TRBJ2-3,TRBV3-1,CASSQLRTATQYF
TRBJ2-7,TRBV6-6,CASSYLLAGDSYEQYF
TRBJ1-4,TRBV18,CASSPESATNEKLFF
TRBJ1-4,TRBV6-5,CASSYSHPGNEKLFF
TRBJ1-5,TRBV19,CASTEAGRGAGQPQHF
TRBJ2-6,TRBV7-9,CASSLRQGTSGANVLTF
TRBJ1-3,TRBV29-1,CSAKESGNTIYF
TRBJ2-1,TRBV20-1,CSARDPLGDNEQFF
TRBJ1-4,TRBV5-4,CASSLRGNEKLFF
TRBJ2-1,TRBV5-1,CASSYGSYNEQFF
TRBJ1-3,TRBV7-2,CASSLQGNTIYF
TRBJ2-6,TRBV10-3,CAISGSGANVLTF
TRBJ2-5,TRBV5-1,CASSTQDF